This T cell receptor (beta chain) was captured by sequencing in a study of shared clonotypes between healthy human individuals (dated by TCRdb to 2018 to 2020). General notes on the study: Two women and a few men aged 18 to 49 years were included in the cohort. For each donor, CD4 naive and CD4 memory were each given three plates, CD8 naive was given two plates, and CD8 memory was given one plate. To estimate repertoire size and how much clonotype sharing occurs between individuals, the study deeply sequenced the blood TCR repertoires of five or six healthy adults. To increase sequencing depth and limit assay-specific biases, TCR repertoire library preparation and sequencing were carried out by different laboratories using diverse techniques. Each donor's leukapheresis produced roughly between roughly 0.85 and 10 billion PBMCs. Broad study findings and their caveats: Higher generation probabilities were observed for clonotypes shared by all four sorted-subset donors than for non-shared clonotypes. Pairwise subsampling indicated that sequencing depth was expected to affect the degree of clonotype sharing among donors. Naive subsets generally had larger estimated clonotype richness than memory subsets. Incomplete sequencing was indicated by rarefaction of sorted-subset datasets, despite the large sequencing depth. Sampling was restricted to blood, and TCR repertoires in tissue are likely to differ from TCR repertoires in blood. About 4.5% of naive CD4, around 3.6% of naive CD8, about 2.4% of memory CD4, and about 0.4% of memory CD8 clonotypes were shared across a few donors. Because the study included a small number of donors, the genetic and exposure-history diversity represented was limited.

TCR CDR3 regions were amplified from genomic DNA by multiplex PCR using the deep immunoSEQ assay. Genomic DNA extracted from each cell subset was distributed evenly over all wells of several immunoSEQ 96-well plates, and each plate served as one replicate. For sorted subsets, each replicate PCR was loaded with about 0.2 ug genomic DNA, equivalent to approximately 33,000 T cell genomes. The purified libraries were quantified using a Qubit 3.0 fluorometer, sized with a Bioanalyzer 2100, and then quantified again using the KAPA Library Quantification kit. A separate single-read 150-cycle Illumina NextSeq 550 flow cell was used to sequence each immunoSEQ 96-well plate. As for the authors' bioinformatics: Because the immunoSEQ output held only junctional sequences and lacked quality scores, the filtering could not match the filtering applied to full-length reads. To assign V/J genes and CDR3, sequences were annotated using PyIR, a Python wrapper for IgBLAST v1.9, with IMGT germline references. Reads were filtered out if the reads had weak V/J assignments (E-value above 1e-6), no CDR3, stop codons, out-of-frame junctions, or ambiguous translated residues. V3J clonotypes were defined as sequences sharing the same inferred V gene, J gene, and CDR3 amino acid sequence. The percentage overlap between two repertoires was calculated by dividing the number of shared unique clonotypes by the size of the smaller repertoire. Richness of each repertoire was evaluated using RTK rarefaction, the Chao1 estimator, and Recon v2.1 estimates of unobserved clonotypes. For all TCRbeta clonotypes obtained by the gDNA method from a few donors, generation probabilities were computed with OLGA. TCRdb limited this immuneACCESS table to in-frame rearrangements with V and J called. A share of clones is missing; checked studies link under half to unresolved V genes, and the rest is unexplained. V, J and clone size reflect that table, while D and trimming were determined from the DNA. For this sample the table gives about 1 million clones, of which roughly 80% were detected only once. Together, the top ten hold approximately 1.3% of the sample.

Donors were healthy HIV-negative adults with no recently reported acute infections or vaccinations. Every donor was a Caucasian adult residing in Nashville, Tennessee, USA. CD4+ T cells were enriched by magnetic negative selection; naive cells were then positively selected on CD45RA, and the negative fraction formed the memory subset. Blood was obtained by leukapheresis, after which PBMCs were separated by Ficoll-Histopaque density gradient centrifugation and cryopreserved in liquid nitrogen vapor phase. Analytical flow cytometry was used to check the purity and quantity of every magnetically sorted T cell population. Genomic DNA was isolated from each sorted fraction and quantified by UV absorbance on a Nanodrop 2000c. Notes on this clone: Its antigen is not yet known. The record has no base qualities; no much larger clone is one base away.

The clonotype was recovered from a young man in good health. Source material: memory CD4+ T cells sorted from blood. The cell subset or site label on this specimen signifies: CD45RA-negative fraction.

The CDR3 loop reads CAWTWGIEQYF. The DNA reads TGTGCCTGGACTTGGGGTATCGAGCAGTACTTC. The chain joins TRBV30 to TRBJ2-7, with no D gene named confidently. CDR1 and CDR2 are read off the germline V gene (reference sequence) as GTSNPN and SVGIG. V is reduced by 4 bases and J by 6 bases, leaving a spacing of 10 bases between them. The CDR3 runs 11 amino acids, cysteine and phenylalanine included. The only DNA kept is the CDR3, 33 bases in frame from the first base.